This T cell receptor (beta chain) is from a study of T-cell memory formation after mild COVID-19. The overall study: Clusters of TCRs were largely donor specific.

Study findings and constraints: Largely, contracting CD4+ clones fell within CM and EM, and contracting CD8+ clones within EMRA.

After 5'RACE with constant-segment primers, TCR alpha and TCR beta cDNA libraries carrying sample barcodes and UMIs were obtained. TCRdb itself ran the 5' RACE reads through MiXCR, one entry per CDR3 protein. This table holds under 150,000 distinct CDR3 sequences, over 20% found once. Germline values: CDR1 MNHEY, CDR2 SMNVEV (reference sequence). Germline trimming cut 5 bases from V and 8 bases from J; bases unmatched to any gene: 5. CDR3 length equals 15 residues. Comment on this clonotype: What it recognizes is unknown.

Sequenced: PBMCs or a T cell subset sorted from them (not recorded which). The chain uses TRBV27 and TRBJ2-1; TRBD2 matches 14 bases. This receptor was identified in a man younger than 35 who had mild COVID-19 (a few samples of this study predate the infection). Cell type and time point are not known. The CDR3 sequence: CASSIGTSGSYEQFF. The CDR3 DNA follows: TGTGCCAGCAGTATCGGGACTAGCGGGAGCTATGAGCAGTTCTTC.